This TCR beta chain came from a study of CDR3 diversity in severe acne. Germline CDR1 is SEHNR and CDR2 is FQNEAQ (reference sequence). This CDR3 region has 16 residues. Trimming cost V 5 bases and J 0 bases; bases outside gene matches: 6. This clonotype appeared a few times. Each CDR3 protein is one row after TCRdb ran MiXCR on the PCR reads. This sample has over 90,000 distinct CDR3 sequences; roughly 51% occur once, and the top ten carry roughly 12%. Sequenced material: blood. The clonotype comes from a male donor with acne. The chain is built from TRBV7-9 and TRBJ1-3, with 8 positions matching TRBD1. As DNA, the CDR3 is TGTGCCAGCAGCCCCCGACAGGGGAGCTCTGGAAACACCATATATTTT. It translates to CASSPRQGSSGNTIYF.